The 27 T cell receptor beta chains below all came from one sample that was sequenced in a study of T cell repertoires in cytomegalovirus infection. Their antigens are not known. MiXCR, applied by TCRdb to the reads, yields one record per CDR3 protein. The sample holds approximately 1,000,000 distinct CDR3 sequences, approximately 33% seen once. The sample here was cultured CD8+ T cells from PBMCs, taken from culture after CMV antigen stimulation. All receptors come from a human donor in good health (CMV status not recorded). Some clones in this sample may be carry-over from other donors' samples.

This chain connects TRBV7-9 to TRBJ2-4; D uncertain. Germline CDR1 SEHNR, CDR2 FQNEAQ (reference sequence). Trimming left V 7 bases short and J 0 bases short, with 10 bases between. The CDR3 runs to 14 residues. The CDR3 sequence: CASTPALAKNIQYF. The CDR3 DNA is TGTGCCAGCACCCCGGCCCTAGCCAAAAACATTCAGTACTTC.

In this sample, this clonotype turned up many times. The V gene is TRBV6-1, the J gene TRBJ1-1; 10 nucleotides agree with TRBD1. The CDR3 loop spans 14 amino acids. Per germline, CDR1 MNHNS and CDR2 SASEGT. J was trimmed by 3 bases and V by 5 bases; bases with no gene match: 3. The CDR3 loop reads CASSLGTGDTEAFF. As DNA, the CDR3 is TGTGCCAGCAGTCTTGGGACAGGGGACACTGAAGCTTTCTTT.

This clonotype was observed a few times. The rearrangement uses TRBV7-9 and TRBJ1-4; no clear D. CDR1 and CDR2 from the germline V gene are SEHNR and FQNEAQ (reference sequence). V was clipped by 5 bases and J by 1 base, with 11 bases between them. CDR3 length equals 15 residues. In DNA form, the CDR3 reads TGTGCCAGCAGCGCCCCACCCGTAACTAATGAAAAACTGTTTTTT. Translating gives CASSAPPVTNEKLFF.

This clonotype was recorded a few times. The chain carries TRBV6-2 or TRBV6-3 and TRBJ1-5; perhaps TRBD1 as D (5 bases). The CDR3 sequence is 16 residues long. CDR1 and CDR2 from the germline V gene are MNHEY and SVGEGT. Trimming pared 1 base from V and 3 bases from J, leaving 13 bases between. The DNA for the CDR3 is TGTGCCAGCAGTTACTACCCCGGGACCCCCAATCAGCCCCAGCATTTT. Protein sequence: CASSYYPGTPNQPQHF.

Details on this clonotype: This may be a read error: a much more frequent sequence differs by one nucleotide. The V and J genes are TRBV7-6 and TRBJ2-5; TRBD2 might be the D (6 bases). The CDR3 is 15 residues long. CDR1 SGHVS and CDR2 FNYEAQ come from the germline V gene. The V and J ends lost 9 bases and 2 bases respectively, with 19 bases between them. CDR3 DNA sequence: TGTGCCAGGAGCCCAAGGAGGGTAGCGCAAGAGACCCAGTACTTC. Protein sequence: CARSPRRVAQETQYF.

The chain employs TRBV6-5 and TRBJ2-7; 9 bases match TRBD2. The CDR3 has 16 residues. CDR1 is MNHEY, CDR2 SVGAGI, per germline. The J segment lost 4 bases and the V segment lost 1 base, leaving 8 bases of the junction unmatched. CDR3 in amino acids: CASSYLSGLALYEQYF. The CDR3 nucleotides read TGTGCCAGCAGTTACTTGTCAGGACTAGCGTTATACGAGCAGTACTTC.

The V and J genes are TRBV10-1 and TRBJ1-1, with 8 bases lining up with TRBD1. Trimming cost V 0 bases and J 0 bases; bases outside gene matches: 6. The germline V gene encodes CDR1 WNHNN and CDR2 SYGVQD (reference sequence). The CDR3 is 17 residues long. CDR3 DNA sequence: TGCGCCAGCAGTGAGTCAGTCAGGGGGCTGGTGAACACTGAAGCTTTCTTT. Translation gives CASSESVRGLVNTEAFF.

This clonotype appeared a few times. The chain recombines TRBV27 with TRBJ2-3; a possible D gene is TRBD2 (5 bases). This CDR3 has 16 amino acids. The ends were cut back, 0 bases at V and 3 bases at J, with 13 bases in the middle. The germline V gene has CDR1 MNHEY and CDR2 SMNVEV (reference sequence). CDR3 nucleotides: TGTGCCAGCAGTTTATCGCGGGTTATCAATACAGATACGCAGTATTTT. Protein product: CASSLSRVINTDTQYF.

This clonotype came up a few times. This chain uses TRBV12-5 with TRBJ1-3; TRBD1 matches at 7 bases. The germline V gene has CDR1 LGHNT and CDR2 FRNRAP. V lost 7 bases, J lost 1 base, and 7 bases stayed unmatched. The CDR3 sequence is 15 residues long. The CDR3: CASVQTGTSGNTIYF. Here the CDR3 DNA reads TGTGCTAGTGTTCAGACAGGGACTTCTGGAAACACCATATATTTT.

This clonotype came up a few times. The chain has TRBV7-2 and TRBJ2-5, with 11 bases identical to TRBD2. The CDR3 totals 15 residues. Trimming at V came to 5 bases and at J to 4 bases, leaving 6 bases not matched to a gene. Germline CDR1 reads SGHTA; CDR2 reads FQGNSA. This CDR3 is CASSQHGLAGETQYF. The CDR3 region has the DNA TGTGCCAGCAGCCAACATGGACTAGCGGGAGAGACCCAGTACTTC. The full variable domain, its missing parts supplied by reference TRBV7-2 and TRBJ2-5, is GAGVSQSPSNKVTEKGKDVELRCDPISGHTALYWYRQSLGQGLEFLIYFQGNSAPDKSGLPSDRFSAERTGGSVSTLTIQRTQQEDSAVYLCASSQHGLAGETQYFGPGTRLLVL.

This clonotype came up once. A much larger clone differs by one base, so this may be a read error. The J gene is TRBJ2-5, the V gene TRBV7-6, with 10 positions matching TRBD2. The CDR3 sequence is 15 residues long. Germline-derived CDR1 and CDR2 are SGHVS and FNYEAQ. CDR3 coding DNA: TGTTCCAGCAGCCCTCTAGCGGGGGCCATCCAGGCCCAGTACTTC. It codes for CSSSPLAGAIQAQYF.

The V and J genes are TRBV7-9 and TRBJ2-3; 7 bases are a match to TRBD1. CDR1 SEHNR and CDR2 FQNEAQ come from the germline V gene (reference sequence). This CDR3 is built from 15 residues. Unmatched junction bases numbered 11, after V lost 7 bases and J lost 4 bases. The CDR3: CASTRTDREPDTQYF. CDR3 bases: TGTGCCAGCACCCGAACCGACAGGGAACCAGATACGCAGTATTTT.

This clonotype was seen only a few times. The chain links TRBV12-3 or TRBV12-4 to TRBJ1-2, with D unresolved. The V end was cut by 5 bases, the J end by 7 bases, with 11 bases between. The CDR3 is 12 amino acids. The CDR3, as DNA: TGTGCCAGCAGTGTACCGGGCCGTGGCTACACCTTC. This translates into CASSVPGRGYTF.

This clonotype was detected once. The chain joins TRBV2 to TRBJ2-2; D gene unclear. V was trimmed by 7 bases and J by 3 bases, leaving 12 bases between them. The CDR3 contains 14 residues. Germline CDR1 reads SNHLY; CDR2 reads FYNNEI. CDR3 DNA: TGTGCCAGCATTTTAGGAAAGGACACCGGGGAGCTGTTTTTT. Translated, it gives CASILGKDTGELFF. Complete variable domain (other parts from reference TRBV2 and TRBJ2-2): EPEVTQTPSHQVTQMGQEVILRCVPISNHLYFYWYRQILGQKVEFLVSFYNNEISEKSEIFDDQFSVERPDGSNFTLKIRSTKLEDSAMYFCASILGKDTGELFFGEGSRLTVL.

In its sample, this clonotype was seen a few times. This sequence joins TRBV6-1 and TRBJ2-1; 7 positions match TRBD1. V trimming: 5 bases; J trimming: 8 bases; junction bases outside the gene matches: 6. The germline gives CDR1 MNHNS, CDR2 SASEGT. The CDR3 contains 13 residues. The CDR3 DNA reads as TGTGCCAGCAGTAAGAAAGGGGGCGATGAGCAGTTCTTC. Translation: CASSKKGGDEQFF.

This clonotype was found a few times. The rearrangement links TRBV7-6 to TRBJ2-1, with 7 bases lining up with TRBD1. The junction had 11 bases not matched to a gene; V was cut back by 4 bases and J by 5 bases. Looked up from germline, CDR1 is SGHVS and CDR2 is FNYEAQ. This CDR3 is 16 amino acids long. The CDR3 here is CASSSQGWVRDNEQFF. The CDR3 DNA sequence: TGTGCCAGCAGCTCACAGGGGTGGGTCAGGGACAATGAGCAGTTCTTC.

This clonotype was counted only a few times. The chain has TRBV12-3 or TRBV12-4 and TRBJ2-2; a weak D match, TRBD1 (6 bases). Trimming shortened V by 5 bases and J by 7 bases, and 17 bases separated the two germline ends. The CDR3 is 15 residues long. The CDR3 DNA reads as TGTGCCAGCAGTCCCCCAAACAGGGCGGGCGGGGAGCTGTTTTTT. Its protein is CASSPPNRAGGELFF.

This clonotype was counted a few times. This chain connects TRBV11-1 to TRBJ2-1; D might be TRBD2 (6 bases). Per germline, CDR1 SGHAT and CDR2 FQDESV (reference sequence). V lost 5 bases to trimming and J lost 2 bases, with 10 bases between them. There are 14 residues in the CDR3. Here the CDR3 reads CASSARGAYNEQFF. CDR3 DNA: TGTGCCAGCAGCGCGCGGGGAGCCTACAATGAGCAGTTCTTC.

This clonotype is medium-sized by share. The genes are TRBV7-2 and TRBJ2-5; D gene unclear. In germline, CDR1 is SGHTA, CDR2 FQGNSA. V lost 5 bases and J lost 4, with 11 bases in between. This CDR3 region has 13 residues. CDR3 residues: CASSTGFLETQYF. The CDR3 DNA sequence: TGTGCCAGCAGCACGGGCTTTCTAGAGACCCAGTACTTC.

This clonotype was detected a few times. The chain joins TRBV7-9 to TRBJ1-2; D remains unclear. Trimming pared 5 bases from V and 8 bases from J, leaving 9 bases between. The CDR3 is made up of 11 amino acids. Germline-derived CDR1 and CDR2 are SEHNR and FQNEAQ (reference sequence). CDR3 coding DNA: TGTGCCAGCAGCCACGAGAGAGGCTACACCTTC. The encoded protein is CASSHERGYTF.

V gene TRBV27 combines with J gene TRBJ2-1; D possibly uses TRBD1 or TRBD2 (5 bases each). V was trimmed by 7 bases and J by 2 bases, leaving 15 bases between them. CDR3 length: 15 amino acids. Germline loops: CDR1 MNHEY, CDR2 SMNVEV (reference sequence). For the CDR3, the DNA is TGTGCCAGCACCCCGCAGAGGGGTGCCTACAATGAGCAGTTCTTC. Protein sequence: CASTPQRGAYNEQFF.

This clonotype was seen more than once but under ten times. V and J are TRBV19 and TRBJ2-3; tentatively, D is TRBD1 or TRBD2 (5 bases each). CDR3 length: 13 residues. The V gene lost 5 bases and the J gene lost 5 bases, with 11 bases spanning the gap. The V gene's germline CDR1 is LNHDA and CDR2 SQIVND (reference sequence). Here the CDR3 reads CASSWGIGDTQYF. The CDR3, as DNA: TGTGCCAGTAGTTGGGGGATTGGAGATACGCAGTATTTT. Full variable domain (remainder filled in from reference TRBV19 and TRBJ2-3): DGGITQSPKYLFRKEGQNVTLSCEQNLNHDAMYWYRQDPGQGLRLIYYSQIVNDFQKGDIAEGYSVSREKKESFPLTVTSAQKNPTAFYLCASSWGIGDTQYFGPGTRLTVL.

This clonotype was seen more than once but under ten times. V is TRBV28 and J is TRBJ2-7; 12 bases align to TRBD2. The V and J ends lost 5 bases and 0 bases, in that order; junction bases with no gene match: 5. The germline CDR1 and CDR2 sequences are MDHEN and SYDVKM. The CDR3 is made up of 16 amino acids. CDR3 nucleotide sequence: TGTGCCAGCAGTCCCGGACTAGCGGGGCTCTCCTACGAGCAGTACGTC. Its translation is CASSPGLAGLSYEQYV.

In DNA form, the CDR3 reads TGCGCCAGCAGCTCTTCAAGCGGGGTTGGCGAGACCCAGTACTTC. Encoded protein: CASSSSSGVGETQYF. V usage is TRBV5-1 and J usage is TRBJ2-5, with 7 bases fitting TRBD2. The CDR3 loop spans 15 amino acids. The germline CDR1 and CDR2 sequences are SGHRS and YFSETQ. The trim removed 3 bases at V and 5 bases at J, leaving 10 bases unmatched.

In its sample, this clonotype was seen many times. This chain connects TRBV6-6 to TRBJ1-3; D is perhaps TRBD1 (6 bases). V lost 2 bases, J lost 8 bases, and 13 bases lay in between. Germline V gives CDR1 MNHNY, CDR2 SVGAGI (reference sequence). The CDR3 covers 14 residues. CDR3 residues: CASSYLGAPDTIYF. CDR3 nucleotides: TGTGCCAGCAGTTACCTGGGGGCGCCGGACACCATATATTTT.

The chain joins TRBV5-1 to TRBJ1-2; possibly TRBD1 for D (5 bases). V lost 4 bases and J lost 8, with 18 bases in between. Germline V gives CDR1 SGHRS, CDR2 YFSETQ. CDR3 size: 14 residues. CDR3 sequence reads: CASSPPRGTDGYTF. The CDR3 region has the DNA TGCGCCAGCAGCCCGCCGCGGGGGACGGACGGCTACACCTTC.

V gene TRBV27 combines with J gene TRBJ1-4, with unresolved D. V was cut by 6 bases and J by 6 bases, with 14 bases left in between. There are 14 residues in the CDR3. Germline values: CDR1 MNHEY, CDR2 SMNVEV (reference sequence). CDR3 bases: TGTGCCAGCAGCGCGACGATTTATGATGAAAAACTGTTTTTT. It encodes CASSATIYDEKLFF.